This record looks at one T cell receptor (beta chain) sequence and its context. The data derive from a study of blood T cell repertoires in COVID-19. Turning to the study itself: Acute-phase and convalescent COVID-19 samples originated in the United States, Italy and Spain.

Produced via immunoSEQ multiplex PCR; TCRdb's table is partial and in-frame only. The data contain approximately 200,000 clones, 70% to 90% of them singletons. Participant age was 18 to 89 years, and participants resided in around 24 US areas. Input material: PBMCs or T cells enriched from blood (not recorded which). This clonotype was obtained from a man between 25 and 39 years old who had recovered from COVID-19.

The CDR3 nucleotides read TGTGCCTGGAGTGGGACAGGGGACAACGAGCAGTACTTC. It translates to CAWSGTGDNEQYF. The chain has TRBV30 and TRBJ2-7, with 9 bases lining up with TRBD1. Per germline, CDR1 GTSNPN and CDR2 SVGIG (reference sequence). The CDR3 extends over 13 amino acids. J was trimmed by 5 bases and V by 1 base; bases with no gene match: 3.